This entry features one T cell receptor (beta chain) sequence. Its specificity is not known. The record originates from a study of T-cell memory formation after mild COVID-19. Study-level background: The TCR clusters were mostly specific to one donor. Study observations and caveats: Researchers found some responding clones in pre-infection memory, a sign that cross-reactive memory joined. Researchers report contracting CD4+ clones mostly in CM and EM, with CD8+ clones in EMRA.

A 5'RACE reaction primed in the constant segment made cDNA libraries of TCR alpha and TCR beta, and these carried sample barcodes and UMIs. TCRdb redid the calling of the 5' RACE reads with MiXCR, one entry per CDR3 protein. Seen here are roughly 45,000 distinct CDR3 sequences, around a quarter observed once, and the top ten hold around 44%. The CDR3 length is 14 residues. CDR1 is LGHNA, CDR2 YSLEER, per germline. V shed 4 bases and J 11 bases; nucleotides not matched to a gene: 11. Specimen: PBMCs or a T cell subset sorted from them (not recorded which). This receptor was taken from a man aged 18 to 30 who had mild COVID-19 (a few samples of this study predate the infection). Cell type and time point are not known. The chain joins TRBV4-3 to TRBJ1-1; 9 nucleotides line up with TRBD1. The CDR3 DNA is TGCGCCAGCAGCCCGAACAGGGGGCAAGCCAACGCTTTCTTT. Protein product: CASSPNRGQANAFF.